Below, one T cell receptor beta chain is given with its context. Its cognate antigen is unknown. CDR1 is MNHEY and CDR2 is SVGAGI in the germline V gene. This CDR3 spans 15 amino acids. V was pared by 2 bases and J by 2 bases, with 13 bases between. This entry belongs to a study of a mutant IDH1 vaccine in newly diagnosed glioma. Study in general: Investigators started vaccination 4-6 weeks after radiotherapy alone, or with temozolomide cycles.

Study findings and constraints: Apparently, pseudoprogression bore no relation to changes among the top peripheral T cell clonotypes.

The protocol was immunoSEQ multiplex PCR, while the TCRdb copy is restricted to in-frame clones and leaves out a portion. The sample has about 53,000 clones, 80% to 85% seen once. The time point: week 23, last vaccination. Doses of 300 ug of mutant IDH1 20-mer peptide were given with topical imiquimod. The chain recombines TRBV6-5 with TRBJ2-7; D remains ambiguous. Sequences were derived from PBMCs, sampled from a glioma patient whose treatment included an IDH1 peptide vaccine. The clonotype originates from a woman aged 40 to 50 with glioma. Some clones in this sample may be carry-over from other donors' samples. Written as DNA, the CDR3 is TGTGCCAGCAGTTACGGCCAGGCGAAGACCTACGAGCAGTACTTC. Translating gives CASSYGQAKTYEQYF.